This T cell receptor (beta chain) comes out of a study of T cell changes during pregnancy in multiple sclerosis. There are 17 residues in the CDR3. CDR1 is MRHNA, CDR2 SNTAGT, per germline. The repertoire was sequenced with immunoSEQ multiplex PCR; TCRdb's copy has only in-frame clones and lacks some. Here the sample spans over 75,000 clones, about 92% being singletons. Of note for this clone: A junction boundary mismatches the germline segment, possibly from a read error.

This specimen was peripheral blood, taken in the first trimester of pregnancy. The V and J genes are TRBV6-4 and TRBJ2-6; 7 bases line up with TRBD2. The receptor comes from a female donor with multiple sclerosis, enrolled in a pregnancy study. The DNA for the CDR3 is TGTGCCAGCAGTGACTCGGGGGGAGGGACTGGGGCCAACGTCCTGGCTTTC. Its translation is CASSDSGGGTGANVLAF.